This TCR beta chain was recovered during a study of blood T cells in healthy people across ages (dated by TCRdb to 2015 to 2017). Some background on the complete study: Template switching captured roughly one uniquely barcoded TCR beta cDNA molecule per two T cells in model experiments. To track age-related changes in TCR beta repertoire diversity, the study relied on deep sequencing normalized with unique cDNA molecular identifiers. The donors were divided into four age groups: young (average around 17 years), middle-aged (about 40), aged (around 67) and long-lived (nearly 85). To avoid experimental bias, donors of different ages were spread randomly across the sequencing lanes. The study analyzed two additional independent replicas of 1 million unique cDNA reads from the same blood draw for two donors, one aged 18 to 29 and one aged 80 or older. Summary of the overall study and its limitations: The CMV infection status of donors was not known, potentially confounding age-related changes in expanded clonotypes. Bulk unsorted PBMC profiling prevented conclusive comparison of naive and antigen-experienced compartments. Estimates of total diversity based on one million sequenced T cells were regarded as lower bounds and as underestimates. The long-lived group showed more naive CD4+ T cells, fewer expanded clones and increased TCR diversity than the aged group, suggesting age selection. As age increased, observed TCR beta diversity per million T cells dropped in a roughly linear way, and a significant reduction was already evident by age roughly 40. There was a strong correlation between observed TCR beta diversity and the percentage of naive T cells measured by flow cytometry.

Library prep was done by 5' RACE. The instrument was an Illumina HiSeq 2500. The second PCR ran for about 7 to 11 cycles and used a J-beta primer mix along with a sample-barcoded 5' primer. A unique molecular identifier was introduced onto each TCR beta cDNA molecule by a template-switch 5' adaptor carrying 12 random nucleotides. At least 2.5 million CDR3-containing paired-end reads were obtained from each sample. First-strand cDNA was synthesized from all RNA with the Mint cDNA synthesis kit, primed by a TRBC-specific oligonucleotide. After uracil-DNA glycosylase treatment, a first 18-cycle PCR used universal primers M1SS and BC2_uni_R on all cDNA. The original pipeline was this. For normalization, 1 million high-quality reads were randomly selected from each sample, with every read carrying a distinct molecular identifier. Reads sharing molecular identifiers were discarded rather than binned into consensus sequences. MiTCR, set to a Q25 quality threshold and the strictest error-elimination algorithm, was used for CDR3 identification, clonotype clustering and error correction. A nonparametric unseen species model with Euler transformation was used to estimate lower-bound total TCR beta diversity. TCRdb applied fastp at Q25 and MiXCR to the public reads, then kept only in-frame beta chains. Identical CDR3 protein sequences are pooled into one entry, listed with their most common genes and DNA. The V and J calls reflect TCRdb's pipeline rather than the authors' work. For this sample there are 1.5 million to 2 million distinct CDR3 sequences; roughly a third appear just once. 11% of the sample goes to the ten largest clones.

The donors were around 39 Caucasian individuals from Russia, aged roughly 6 to 95 years, who were systemically healthy. Each donor gave approximately 9.3 milliliters of peripheral blood, collected into EDTA-treated Vacutainer tubes. Ficoll-Paque density-gradient centrifugation was used to isolate PBMCs, with at least 6.5 million per sample. Total RNA, at least 5 micrograms per sample, was extracted from PBMCs with Trizol reagent. For every donor, an aliquot of PBMCs went through flow cytometry to measure the percentages of naive CD45RAhigh/CD27high T cells. V is shortened by 5 bases, J by 5 bases, and the region joining them spans 15 bases. The CDR3 goes from the cysteine to the phenylalanine over 15 residues. Only the CDR3 DNA is retained, 45 bases long and in frame from the first base. The germline V gene gives CDR1 as SGHTA and CDR2 as FQGNSA. To note about this clonotype: Its antigen is not yet known. Qualities for individual bases were not recorded, and no much larger clone is one base off.

The source is a woman aged 30 to 39 in good health. This chain joins TRBV7-2 to TRBJ2-2, and TRBD2 may be the D gene, going by 5 matching bases. The sample was blood. Here the CDR3 is given as CASSPSAERTGELFF. DNA sequence: TGTGCCAGCAGCCCATCAGCGGAGAGGACCGGGGAGCTGTTTTTT.